Included here is one T cell receptor beta chain sequence, with context. The sample is drawn from a study of control samples from healthy donors and cancer patients. CDR1 is WSHSY, CDR2 SAAADI, per germline. V was cut by 2 bases and J by 6 bases, with 14 bases left in between. This CDR3 has 14 amino acids. Method: immunoSEQ multiplex PCR; TCRdb's copy keeps in-frame clones and lacks some. The sample gives approximately 70,000 clones, roughly 84% of which show up once; around 3.8% is in the top ten. The rearrangement links TRBV10-2 to TRBJ2-7, with a possible D match to TRBD2 (5 bases). Input material: blood. This sequence originates from a woman in her fifties or sixties in good health. The CDR3 reads CASSEGLIGSEQYF. CDR3 DNA sequence: TGCGCCAGCAGTGAGGGACTGATAGGGTCCGAGCAGTACTTC.